The present T cell receptor (beta chain) was sequenced within a study of T cell repertoires in cytomegalovirus infection. On the study more broadly: Public TCR beta signatures marked donors with CMV infection and the matching HLA. The study, taken as a whole, reports: Within the response measured ex vivo, HLA-C-restricted CMV-specific TCR beta clonotypes were dominant.

This clonotype was detected a few times. Its antigen is not known. From the reads, TCRdb called clonotypes with MiXCR, one entry per CDR3 protein. The sample comprises 200,000 to 300,000 distinct CDR3 sequences, roughly an eighth of which are singletons, and about 8.7% rests with the top ten. This receptor was identified in a human donor in good health (CMV status not recorded). Some clones in this sample may be carry-over from other donors' samples. Input material: PBMCs.

The CDR3 loop is CASSPRPSTGNTVEKLFF. Here the CDR3 DNA reads TGTGCCAGCTCACCACGACCAAGCACAGGGAACACAGTCGAAAAACTGTTTTTT. This chain links TRBV18 with TRBJ1-4, with D possibly TRBD1 on 6 matching bases. The CDR3 consists of 18 residues. Germline-derived CDR1 and CDR2 are KGHSH and LQKENI. With 1 base removed from V and 8 bases from J, the gap between germline ends came to 23 bases.